Below, 18 T cell receptor beta chains from the same sample are listed, as sequenced in a study of T cells in tuberculosis. The assay was immunoSEQ multiplex PCR, and TCRdb's table has in-frame clones only and misses some. The sample lists approximately 35,000 clones, under 98% occurring once. Sequenced input: PBMCs. Source of these receptors: a donor aged 10-29 years with latent tuberculosis or without tuberculosis infection.

The chain links TRBV5-1 to TRBJ2-1; 11 nucleotides match TRBD2. The CDR3 spans 15 residues. Unmatched junction bases numbered 2, after V lost 0 bases and J lost 6 bases. CDR1 SGHRS and CDR2 YFSETQ come from the germline V gene. The CDR3: CASSLASGRINEQFF. The DNA for the CDR3 is TGCGCCAGCAGCTTGGCTAGCGGGAGGATCAATGAGCAGTTCTTC.

This clone showed up just once. This chain joins TRBV7-3 and TRBJ2-3; weak D call: TRBD2 (6 bases). Germline CDR1 reads SGHTA; CDR2 reads FQGTGA. Trimming left V 5 bases short and J 5 bases short, with 17 bases between. CDR3 length: 15 amino acids. The CDR3 DNA sequence: TGTGCCAGCAGCAAACAGTCGGGGGTGAGAGATACGCAGTATTTT. It yields the protein CASSKQSGVRDTQYF.

The chain links TRBV5-1 to TRBJ2-3; D is perhaps TRBD2 (6 bases). Germline V lookup: CDR1 SGHRS, CDR2 YFSETQ. Trimming pared 0 bases from V and 6 bases from J, leaving 8 bases between. The length of the CDR3 is 13 residues. CDR3 coding DNA: TGCGCCAGCAGCTTGGGGGAGGTGGATACGCAGTATTTT. Its translation is CASSLGEVDTQYF.

V and J are TRBV18 and TRBJ1-3, with a tentative D call TRBD1 (6 bases). CDR1 and CDR2 from the germline V gene are KGHSH and LQKENI. The V end was cut by 5 bases, the J end by 2 bases, with 10 bases between. CDR3 length equals 14 residues. The CDR3 nucleotides are TGTGCCAGCTCAACACAGGGAGCTGGAAACACCATATATTTT. It translates to CASSTQGAGNTIYF.

This clone has only one observation. This chain connects TRBV11-2 to TRBJ2-7; 8 bases are shared with TRBD2. V was clipped by 7 bases and J by 3 bases; unmatched bases: 2. The CDR3 sequence is 12 residues long. Germline V gene lookup returns CDR1 SGHAT and CDR2 FQNNGV. In nucleotides, the CDR3 is TGTGCCAGCAAACGGGGGGGCTACGAGCAGTACTTC. This encodes CASKRGGYEQYF.

This clone showed up just once. This chain connects TRBV2 to TRBJ1-1; TRBD1 is a possible D gene (6 bases). The CDR3 totals 14 residues. V lost 5 bases and J 3 bases, leaving 13 bases between the germline ends. CDR1 and CDR2 (germline): SNHLY, FYNNEI. The CDR3 sequence is CASSLQQGDTEAFF. CDR3 sequence (DNA): TGTGCCAGCAGTTTACAACAGGGAGACACTGAAGCTTTCTTT.

The rearrangement uses TRBV6-5 and TRBJ1-1; TRBD1 matches at 7 bases. CDR1 is MNHEY and CDR2 is SVGAGI in the germline V gene. The CDR3 has 15 residues. The trim removed 2 bases at V and 4 bases at J, leaving 7 bases unmatched. The CDR3 DNA reads as TGTGCCAGCAGTTACATTGGCAGGGGGACCACTGAAGCTTTCTTT. Encoded protein: CASSYIGRGTTEAFF.

The J gene is TRBJ2-1, the V gene TRBV6-4, with TRBD2 identical over 12 bases. V lost 4 bases and J lost 2; bases outside the gene matches: 0. CDR1 is MRHNA, CDR2 SNTAGT, per germline. CDR3 length: 15 amino acids. The CDR3 is CASSGLAGAYNEQFF. For the CDR3, the DNA is TGTGCCAGCAGTGGACTAGCGGGAGCCTACAATGAGCAGTTCTTC.

Only one count was recorded for this clone. V gene TRBV5-1 combines with J gene TRBJ1-2; 9 bases are shared with TRBD1. The CDR3 spans 15 residues. CDR1 is SGHRS and CDR2 is YFSETQ in the germline V gene. Unmatched junction bases numbered 6, after V lost 2 bases and J lost 4 bases. CDR3: CASSFTGGESYGYTF. CDR3 DNA: TGCGCCAGCAGCTTTACAGGGGGCGAAAGCTATGGCTACACCTTC.

V gene TRBV19 combines with J gene TRBJ1-2; 11 nucleotides match TRBD1. Germline CDR1 and CDR2: LNHDA and SQIVND (reference sequence). V lost 6 bases to trimming and J lost 4 bases; unmatched junction nucleotides: 13. This CDR3 comprises 17 residues. In nucleotides, the CDR3 is TGTGCCAGTAGCGTCAAAATTCGGACAGGGGGCGTCTATGGCTACACCTTC. The encoded protein is CASSVKIRTGGVYGYTF.

The chain combines TRBV7-2 with TRBJ2-3, with 8 nucleotides matching TRBD2. The trim removed 2 bases at V and 2 bases at J, leaving 12 bases unmatched. Germline-derived CDR1 and CDR2 are SGHTA and FQGNSA. The CDR3 has 18 amino acids. The CDR3 DNA reads as TGTGCCAGCAGCTTATTTAAGCGGGGGTCGAGGGTCACAGATACGCAGTATTTT. The encoded protein is CASSLFKRGSRVTDTQYF.

This chain uses TRBV5-5 with TRBJ2-7, with a tentative D call TRBD1 (6 bases). The V end lost 4 bases, the J end lost 5 bases, and 13 bases lay between the germline ends. Germline V gives CDR1 SGHKS, CDR2 YYEKEE (reference sequence). This CDR3 has 13 amino acids. CDR3 amino acids: CASSGTGSHEQYF. CDR3 sequence (DNA): TGTGCCAGCAGCGGAACAGGGTCCCACGAGCAGTACTTC.

The V and J genes are TRBV4-2 and TRBJ2-7; 9 bases are shared with TRBD2. CDR3 length equals 15 residues. Germline CDR1 and CDR2: LGHNA and YNFKEQ. V lost 4 bases to trimming and J lost 5 bases; unmatched junction nucleotides: 9. CDR3 sequence (DNA): TGTGCCAGCAGCCGCGGTGCGGGAGGGTCAGACGAGCAGTACTTC. It specifies CASSRGAGGSDEQYF.

The V and J genes are TRBV6-1 and TRBJ1-2; D unresolved. CDR1 and CDR2 (germline): MNHNS, SASEGT. V dropped 3 bases and J dropped 2 bases, with 13 bases sitting between them. The CDR3 is 15 residues long. This CDR3 is CASSDRPGRNYGYTF. The CDR3 DNA follows: TGTGCCAGCAGTGACCGGCCCGGGAGGAACTATGGCTACACCTTC.

The V and J genes are TRBV5-1 and TRBJ2-1; D is unclear. The CDR3 totals 14 residues. V was clipped by 0 bases and J by 0 bases, with 4 bases between them. The germline V gene encodes CDR1 SGHRS and CDR2 YFSETQ. The DNA of the CDR3 is TGCGCCAGCAGCTTGGCTAACTCCTACAATGAGCAGTTCTTC. Amino acid sequence: CASSLANSYNEQFF.

This clone appeared once. The chain couples TRBV7-6 to TRBJ1-1; D may be TRBD1 (5 bases). Trimming removed 3 bases from V and 6 bases from J, with 11 bases in between. The germline V gene encodes CDR1 SGHVS and CDR2 FNYEAQ. The CDR3 is 13 amino acids. The CDR3 coding sequence is TGTGCCAGCAGCTTGGGGCAGGTTGCTGAAGCTTTCTTT. It specifies CASSLGQVAEAFF.

V usage is TRBV5-5 and J usage is TRBJ1-2, with D perhaps TRBD1 (6 bases). This CDR3 has 13 amino acids. Trimming removed 1 base from V and 2 bases from J, with 6 bases in between. Germline CDR1 reads SGHKS; CDR2 reads YYEKEE (reference sequence). In nucleotides, the CDR3 is TGTGCCAGCAGCTTGCAGGGGAACTATGGCTACACCTTC. The encoded protein is CASSLQGNYGYTF.

The chain employs TRBV2 and TRBJ2-7, with D unresolved. The CDR3 has 13 residues. V lost 4 bases and J 3 bases, leaving 10 bases between the germline ends. Germline V gene sequence: CDR1 SNHLY, CDR2 FYNNEI. Here the CDR3 DNA reads TGTGCCAGCAGTGGGCGAGCGTTCTACGAGCAGTACTTC. Translating gives CASSGRAFYEQYF.